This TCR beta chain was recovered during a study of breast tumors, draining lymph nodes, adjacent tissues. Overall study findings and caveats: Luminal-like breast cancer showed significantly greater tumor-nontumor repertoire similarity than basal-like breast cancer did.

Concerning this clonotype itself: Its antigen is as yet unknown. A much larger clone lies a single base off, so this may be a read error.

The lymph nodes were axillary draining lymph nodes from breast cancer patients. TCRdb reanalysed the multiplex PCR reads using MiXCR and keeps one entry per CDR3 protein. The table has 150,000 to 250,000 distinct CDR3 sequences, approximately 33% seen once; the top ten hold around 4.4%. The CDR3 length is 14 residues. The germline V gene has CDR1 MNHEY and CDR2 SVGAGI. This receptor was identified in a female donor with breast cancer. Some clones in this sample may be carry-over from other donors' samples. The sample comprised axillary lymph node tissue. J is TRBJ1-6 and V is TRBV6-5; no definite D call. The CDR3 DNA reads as TGTGCCAGCAGTAACTCCCCTGTCGGACTCCCCCTCCACTTT. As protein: CASSNSPVGLPLHF.